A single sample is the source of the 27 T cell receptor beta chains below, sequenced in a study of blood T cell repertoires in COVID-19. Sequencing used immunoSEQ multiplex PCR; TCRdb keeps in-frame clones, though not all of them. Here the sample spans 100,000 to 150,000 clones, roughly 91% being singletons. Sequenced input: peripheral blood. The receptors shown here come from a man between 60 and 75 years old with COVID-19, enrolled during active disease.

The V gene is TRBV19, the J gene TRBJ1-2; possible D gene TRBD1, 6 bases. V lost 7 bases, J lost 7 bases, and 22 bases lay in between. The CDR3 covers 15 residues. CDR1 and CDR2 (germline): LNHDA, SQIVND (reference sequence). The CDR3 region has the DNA TGTGCCAGTACCGAAGGGGGACCCCTTCGTGGTGGCTACACCTTC. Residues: CASTEGGPLRGGYTF.

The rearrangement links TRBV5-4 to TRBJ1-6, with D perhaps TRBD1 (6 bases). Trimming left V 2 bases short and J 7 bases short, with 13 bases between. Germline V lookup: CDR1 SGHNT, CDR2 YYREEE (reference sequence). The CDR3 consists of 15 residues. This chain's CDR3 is CASSLQQGENSPLHF. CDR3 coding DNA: TGTGCCAGCAGCTTACAACAGGGAGAGAATTCACCCCTCCACTTT.

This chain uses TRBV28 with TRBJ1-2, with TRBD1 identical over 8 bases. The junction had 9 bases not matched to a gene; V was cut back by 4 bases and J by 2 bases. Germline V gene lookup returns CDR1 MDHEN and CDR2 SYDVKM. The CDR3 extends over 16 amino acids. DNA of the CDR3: TGTGCCAGCAGTTCCACCGGACAGGGTTACAACTATGGCTACACCTTC. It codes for CASSSTGQGYNYGYTF.

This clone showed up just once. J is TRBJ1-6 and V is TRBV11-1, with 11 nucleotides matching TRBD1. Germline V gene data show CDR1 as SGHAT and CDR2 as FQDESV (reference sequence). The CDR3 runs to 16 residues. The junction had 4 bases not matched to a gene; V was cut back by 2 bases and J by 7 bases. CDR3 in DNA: TGTGCCAGCAGCTTACGGGACAGGGGGAGGAATTCACCCCTCCACTTT. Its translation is CASSLRDRGRNSPLHF.

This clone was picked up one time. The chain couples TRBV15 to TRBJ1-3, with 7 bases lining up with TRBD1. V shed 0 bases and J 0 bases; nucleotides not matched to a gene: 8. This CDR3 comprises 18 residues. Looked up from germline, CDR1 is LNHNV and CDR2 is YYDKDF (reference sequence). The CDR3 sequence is CATSRDLKDRISGNTIYF. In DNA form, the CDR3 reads TGTGCCACCAGCAGAGATCTCAAGGACAGGATCTCTGGAAACACCATATATTTT.

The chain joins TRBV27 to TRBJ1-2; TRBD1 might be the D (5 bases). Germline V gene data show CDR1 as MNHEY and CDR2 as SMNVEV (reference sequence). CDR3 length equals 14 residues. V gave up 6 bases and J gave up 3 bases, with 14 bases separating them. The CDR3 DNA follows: TGTGCCAGCAGCCCCCGACAGACTTACTATGGCTACACCTTC. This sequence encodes CASSPRQTYYGYTF.

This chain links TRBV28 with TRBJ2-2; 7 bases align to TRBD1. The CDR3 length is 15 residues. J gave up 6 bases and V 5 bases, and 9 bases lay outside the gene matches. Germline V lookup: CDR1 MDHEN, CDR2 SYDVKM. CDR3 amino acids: CASSPRTGLPGELFF. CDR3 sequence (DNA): TGTGCCAGCAGTCCCCGGACAGGCCTGCCCGGGGAGCTGTTTTTT.

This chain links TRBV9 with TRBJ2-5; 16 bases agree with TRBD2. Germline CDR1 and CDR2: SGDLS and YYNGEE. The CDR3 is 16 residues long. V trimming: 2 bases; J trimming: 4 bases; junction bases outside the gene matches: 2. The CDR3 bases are TGTGCCAGCAGCGTTGGGACTAGCGGGGGGGCAGAGACCCAGTACTTC. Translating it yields CASSVGTSGGAETQYF.

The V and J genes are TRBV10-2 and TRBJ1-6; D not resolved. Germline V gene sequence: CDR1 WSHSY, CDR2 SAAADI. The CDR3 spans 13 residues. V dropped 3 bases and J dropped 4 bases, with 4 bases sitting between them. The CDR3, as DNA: TGCGCCAGCAGTGACAGTTATAATTCACCCCTCCACTTT. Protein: CASSDSYNSPLHF.

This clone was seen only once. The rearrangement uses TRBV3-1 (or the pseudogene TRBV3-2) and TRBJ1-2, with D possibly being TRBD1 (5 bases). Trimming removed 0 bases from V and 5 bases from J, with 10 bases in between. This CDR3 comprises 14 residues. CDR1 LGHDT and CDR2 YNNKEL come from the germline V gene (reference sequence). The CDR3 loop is CASSQEKGLYGYTF. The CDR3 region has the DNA TGTGCCAGCAGCCAAGAAAAGGGGCTATATGGCTACACCTTC.

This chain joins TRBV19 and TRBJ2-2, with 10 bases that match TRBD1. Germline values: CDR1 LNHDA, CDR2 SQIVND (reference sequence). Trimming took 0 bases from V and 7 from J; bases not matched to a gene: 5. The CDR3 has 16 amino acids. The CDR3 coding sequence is TGTGCCAGTAGTATAGATGGACAGGGGGTTAACGGGGAGCTGTTTTTT. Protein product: CASSIDGQGVNGELFF.

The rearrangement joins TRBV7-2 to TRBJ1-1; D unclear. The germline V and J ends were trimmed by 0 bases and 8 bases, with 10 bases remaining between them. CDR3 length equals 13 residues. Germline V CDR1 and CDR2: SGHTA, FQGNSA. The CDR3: CASSLATAGEAFF. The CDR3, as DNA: TGTGCCAGCAGCTTAGCCACGGCGGGGGAAGCTTTCTTT.

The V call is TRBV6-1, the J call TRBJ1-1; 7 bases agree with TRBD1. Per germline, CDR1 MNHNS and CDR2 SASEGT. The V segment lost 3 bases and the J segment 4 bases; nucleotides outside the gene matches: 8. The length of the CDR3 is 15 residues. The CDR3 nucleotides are TGTGCCAGCAGTGACCGAAACAGGGGTGGCACTGAAGCTTTCTTT. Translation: CASSDRNRGGTEAFF.

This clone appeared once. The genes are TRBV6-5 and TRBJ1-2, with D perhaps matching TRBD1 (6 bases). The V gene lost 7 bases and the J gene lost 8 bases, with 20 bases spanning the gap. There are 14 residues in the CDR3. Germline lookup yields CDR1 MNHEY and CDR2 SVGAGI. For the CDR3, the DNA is TGTGCCAGCAAGGAAGGGGGGGGCCCGAGAGGCTACACCTTC. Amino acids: CASKEGGGPRGYTF.

CDR3: CASSPDRDSPLHF. Written as DNA, the CDR3 is TGTGCCAGCAGTCCCGACCGGGATTCACCCCTCCACTTT. This chain joins TRBV12-3 or TRBV12-4 and TRBJ1-6; no firm D call. V was cut by 5 bases and J by 8 bases, with 10 bases left in between. This CDR3 spans 13 amino acids.

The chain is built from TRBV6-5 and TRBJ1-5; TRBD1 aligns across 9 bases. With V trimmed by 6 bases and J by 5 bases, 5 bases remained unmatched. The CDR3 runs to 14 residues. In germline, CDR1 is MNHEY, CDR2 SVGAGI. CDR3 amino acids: CASRATGGDQPQHF. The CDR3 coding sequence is TGTGCCAGCAGAGCGACAGGGGGAGATCAGCCCCAGCATTTT.

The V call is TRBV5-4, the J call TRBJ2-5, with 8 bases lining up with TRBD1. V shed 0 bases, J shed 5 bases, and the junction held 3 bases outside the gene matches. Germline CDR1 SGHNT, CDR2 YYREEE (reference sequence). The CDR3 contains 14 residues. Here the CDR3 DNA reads TGTGCCAGCAGCTTGGACAGGGGGAGGGAGACCCAGTACTTC. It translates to CASSLDRGRETQYF.

The CDR3 DNA follows: TGTGCCAGCAGGGAACTAGGATGGTCGACCGGGGAGCTGTTTTTT. Its translation: CASRELGWSTGELFF. The chain recombines TRBV6-1 with TRBJ2-2, with D possibly TRBD2 on 5 matching bases. The CDR3 spans 15 residues. V lost 6 bases, J lost 5 bases, and 16 bases lay in between. CDR1 MNHNS and CDR2 SASEGT come from the germline V gene.

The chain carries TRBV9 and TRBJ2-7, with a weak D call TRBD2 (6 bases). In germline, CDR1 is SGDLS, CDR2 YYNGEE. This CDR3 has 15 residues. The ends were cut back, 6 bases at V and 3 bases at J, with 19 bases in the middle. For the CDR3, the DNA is TGTGCCAGCACGCGGGGTCTTCAGGGCGACTACGAGCAGTACTTC. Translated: CASTRGLQGDYEQYF. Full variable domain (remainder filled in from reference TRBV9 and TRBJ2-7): DSGVTQTPKHLITATGQRVTLRCSPRSGDLSVYWYQQSLDQGLQFLIQYYNGEERAKGNILERFSAQQFPDLHSELNLSSLELGDSALYFCASTRGLQGDYEQYFGPGTRLTVT.

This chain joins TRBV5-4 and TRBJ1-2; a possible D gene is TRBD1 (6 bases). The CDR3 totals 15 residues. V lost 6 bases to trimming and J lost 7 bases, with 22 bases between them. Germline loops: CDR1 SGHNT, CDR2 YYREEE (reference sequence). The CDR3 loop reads CASTGTLGRSGGYTF. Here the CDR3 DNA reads TGTGCCAGCACCGGGACATTGGGACGGTCGGGTGGCTACACCTTC.

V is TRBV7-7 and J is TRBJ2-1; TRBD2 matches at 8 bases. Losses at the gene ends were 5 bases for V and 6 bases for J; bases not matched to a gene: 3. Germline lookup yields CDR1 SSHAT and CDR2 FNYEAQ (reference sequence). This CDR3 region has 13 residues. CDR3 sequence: CASSPGTSNEQFF. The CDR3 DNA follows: TGTGCCAGCAGCCCAGGGACTAGCAATGAGCAGTTCTTC.

The CDR3 here is CASRRLNEKLFF. The DNA of the CDR3 is TGTGCCAGCAGGCGCCTCAATGAAAAACTGTTTTTT. The V call is TRBV6-5, the J call TRBJ1-4; D gene ambiguous. Germline CDR1 MNHEY, CDR2 SVGAGI. Between the trimmed V and J ends, which lost 6 bases and 5 bases, there was a span of 7 bases. This CDR3 has 12 amino acids.

CDR3 coding DNA: TGCGCCAGCAGCGAAAGAAGGACAGGGGGAGTTTCGGGCAATGAGCAGTTCTTC. Translated, it gives CASSERRTGGVSGNEQFF. The J gene is TRBJ2-1, the V gene TRBV10-1, with TRBD1 matching 10 bases. In germline, CDR1 is WNHNN, CDR2 SYGVQD (reference sequence). The CDR3 length is 18 residues. Losses at the gene ends were 6 bases for V and 6 bases for J; bases not matched to a gene: 17.

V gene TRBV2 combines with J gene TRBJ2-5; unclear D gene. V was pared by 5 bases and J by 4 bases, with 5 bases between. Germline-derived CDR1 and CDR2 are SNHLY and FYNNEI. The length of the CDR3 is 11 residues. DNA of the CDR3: TGTGCCAGCAGTTCAATAGAGACCCAGTACTTC. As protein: CASSSIETQYF.

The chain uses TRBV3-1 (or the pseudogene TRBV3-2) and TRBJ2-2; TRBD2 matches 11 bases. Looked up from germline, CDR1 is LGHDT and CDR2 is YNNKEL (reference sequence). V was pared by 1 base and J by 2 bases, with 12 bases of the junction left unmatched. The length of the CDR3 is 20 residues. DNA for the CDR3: TGTGCCAGCAGCCAAGCCCTTGGACTAGCGGGTCCCCCTAACACCGGGGAGCTGTTTTTT. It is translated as CASSQALGLAGPPNTGELFF.

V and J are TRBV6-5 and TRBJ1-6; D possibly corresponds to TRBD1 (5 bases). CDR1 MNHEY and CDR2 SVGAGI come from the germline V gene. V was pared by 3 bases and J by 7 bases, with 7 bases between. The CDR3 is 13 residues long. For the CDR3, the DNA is TGTGCCAGCAGTTATCGACAGAATTCACCCCTCCACTTT. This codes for CASSYRQNSPLHF.

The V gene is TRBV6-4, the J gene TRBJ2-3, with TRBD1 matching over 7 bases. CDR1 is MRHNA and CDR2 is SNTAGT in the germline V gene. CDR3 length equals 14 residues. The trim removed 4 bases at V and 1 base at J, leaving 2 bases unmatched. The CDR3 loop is CASSATGRTDTQYF. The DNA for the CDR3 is TGTGCCAGCAGTGCGACAGGGCGCACAGATACGCAGTATTTT.